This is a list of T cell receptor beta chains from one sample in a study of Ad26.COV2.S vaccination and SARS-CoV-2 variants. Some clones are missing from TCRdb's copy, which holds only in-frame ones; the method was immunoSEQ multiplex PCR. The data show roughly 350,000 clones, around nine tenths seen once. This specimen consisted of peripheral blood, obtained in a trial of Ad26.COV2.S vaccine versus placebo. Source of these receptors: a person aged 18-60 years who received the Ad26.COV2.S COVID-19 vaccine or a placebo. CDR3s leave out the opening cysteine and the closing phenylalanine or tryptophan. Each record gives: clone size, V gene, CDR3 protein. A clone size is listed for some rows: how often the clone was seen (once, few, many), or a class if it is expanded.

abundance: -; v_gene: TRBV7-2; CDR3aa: ASSFSTDSRGNQPQH
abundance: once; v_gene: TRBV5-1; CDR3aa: ASSLVRSGGELF
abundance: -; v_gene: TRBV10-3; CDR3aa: AISPDRESEQY
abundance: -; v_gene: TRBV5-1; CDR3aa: ASSPTRGGNEKLF
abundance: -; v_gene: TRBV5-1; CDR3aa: ASRRTGQGSFDEQF
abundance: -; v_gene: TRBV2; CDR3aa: ASSENQRGRGETQY
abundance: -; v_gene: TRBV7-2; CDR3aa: ASSTGLAGSTDTQY
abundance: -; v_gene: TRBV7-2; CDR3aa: ASSLLAGTYNEQF
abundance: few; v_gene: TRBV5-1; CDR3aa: ASSPGDRGWDQPQH
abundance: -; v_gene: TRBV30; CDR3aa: AWSADRASPLH
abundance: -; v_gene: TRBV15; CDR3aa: ATSPETGKLF
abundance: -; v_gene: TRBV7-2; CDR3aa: ASSSGRMNTEAF
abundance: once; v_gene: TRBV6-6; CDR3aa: ASSPIGQGGNQPQH
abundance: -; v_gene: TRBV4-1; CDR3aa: ASSQVRDSAYEQY
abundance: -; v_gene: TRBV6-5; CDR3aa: AIARGQGLNEQF
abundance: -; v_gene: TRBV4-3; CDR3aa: ASSQGEYGYGYT
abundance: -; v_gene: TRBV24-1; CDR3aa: ATSDLEGQYGYT
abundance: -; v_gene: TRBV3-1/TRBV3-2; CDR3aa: ASRVQGAGTEAF
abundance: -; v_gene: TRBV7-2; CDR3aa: ASSIVGNNQPQH
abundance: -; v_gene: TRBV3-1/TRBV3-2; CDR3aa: ASEGRGTVYGYT
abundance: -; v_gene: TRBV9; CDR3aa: ASSVATRASGGRRTGQETQY
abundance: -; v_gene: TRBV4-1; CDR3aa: ASSQGPGQGGIYGYT
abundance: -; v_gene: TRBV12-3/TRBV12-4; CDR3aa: AGQGSGANVLT
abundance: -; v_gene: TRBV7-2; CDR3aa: ASSLGALAGALNTGELF
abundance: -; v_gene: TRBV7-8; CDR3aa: ASSLEGYGYT
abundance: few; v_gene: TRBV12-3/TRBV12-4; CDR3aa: ASSFFTGELF
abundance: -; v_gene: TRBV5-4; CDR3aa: ASSPGGGQQF
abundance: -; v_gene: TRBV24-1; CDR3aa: ATSDLFCGSGGSGIDEQF
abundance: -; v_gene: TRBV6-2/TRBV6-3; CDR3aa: ASSSGPSGYT
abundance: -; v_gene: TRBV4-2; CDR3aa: ASRRDREETQY
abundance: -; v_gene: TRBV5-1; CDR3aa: ASSPRTGLDNEQF
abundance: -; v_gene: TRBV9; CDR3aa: ASTSGGSSYNEQF
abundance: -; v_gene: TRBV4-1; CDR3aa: ASSQARQGSNQPQH
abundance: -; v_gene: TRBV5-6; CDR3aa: ASSLGTDNTRYGYT
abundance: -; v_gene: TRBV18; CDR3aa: ASSPRGGGYEQY
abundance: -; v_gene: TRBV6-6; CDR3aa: ASSYVGADYGYT
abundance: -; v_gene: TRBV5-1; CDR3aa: ASSLEVNQETQY
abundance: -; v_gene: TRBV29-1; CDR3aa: SVPKVGNTEAF
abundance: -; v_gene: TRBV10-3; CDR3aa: AISVGKETQY
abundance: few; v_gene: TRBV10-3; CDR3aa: AISLPGLAGSDTQY
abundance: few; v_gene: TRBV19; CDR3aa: ASSRGNQPQH
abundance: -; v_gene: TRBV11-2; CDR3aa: ASSLGGTGYT
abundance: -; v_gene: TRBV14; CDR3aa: ASSQERLENTEAF
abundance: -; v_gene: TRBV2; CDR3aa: ASSETPGTDTQY
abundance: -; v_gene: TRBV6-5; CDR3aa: ASSYRDSGNTIY
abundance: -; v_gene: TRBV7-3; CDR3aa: ASSPAGRTEAF
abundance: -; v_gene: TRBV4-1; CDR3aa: ASSPRPSGGENNEQF
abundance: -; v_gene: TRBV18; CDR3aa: ASSPPLAGESTDTQY
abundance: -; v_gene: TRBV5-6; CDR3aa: ASSLVGHGGEQY
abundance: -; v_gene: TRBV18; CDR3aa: ASSRDRGGSPLH
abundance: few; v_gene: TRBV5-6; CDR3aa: ASSLAGGPQPQH
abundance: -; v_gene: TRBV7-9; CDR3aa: ASSTRTGSGETQY
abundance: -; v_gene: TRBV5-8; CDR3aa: ASSLEPGPYGYT
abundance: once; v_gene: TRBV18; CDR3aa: ASSPTDSNQPQH
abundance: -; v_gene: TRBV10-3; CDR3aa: AISESIGEAKNIQY
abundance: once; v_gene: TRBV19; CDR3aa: ASSIGGFQETQY
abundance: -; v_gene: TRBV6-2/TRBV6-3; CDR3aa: ASSQDTEAF
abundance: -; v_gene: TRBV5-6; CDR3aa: ASSLYAPGFSSWEQF
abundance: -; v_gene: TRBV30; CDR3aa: AWSVSPISTDTQY